The clone carrying this TCR beta chain was seen a few times. Its antigen remains unidentified. The data stem from a study of response to subunit inactivated influenza vaccine. Study results and limitations: The authors put forward the suggestion that each seasonal influenza vaccination may bring in only a limited number of new T cells.

Germline CDR1 SGHVS, CDR2 FQNEAQ. The CDR3 sequence is 13 residues long. V shed 1 base and J 7 bases; nucleotides not matched to a gene: 0. Using its own MiXCR run on the RT-PCR reads, TCRdb lists one record per CDR3 protein. The sample records about 520,000 distinct CDR3 sequences, roughly 7.6% being singletons. The chain combines TRBV7-8 with TRBJ1-4; TRBD1 matches at 7 bases. The sequences come from PBMCs from blood, collected roughly 24 months after vaccination. This clonotype was obtained from a man aged 45-69 years who received an inactivated influenza vaccine. The CDR3 DNA is TGTGCCAGCAGCTTAGGGGACAGTGAAAAACTGTTTTTT. Translating it yields CASSLGDSEKLFF.